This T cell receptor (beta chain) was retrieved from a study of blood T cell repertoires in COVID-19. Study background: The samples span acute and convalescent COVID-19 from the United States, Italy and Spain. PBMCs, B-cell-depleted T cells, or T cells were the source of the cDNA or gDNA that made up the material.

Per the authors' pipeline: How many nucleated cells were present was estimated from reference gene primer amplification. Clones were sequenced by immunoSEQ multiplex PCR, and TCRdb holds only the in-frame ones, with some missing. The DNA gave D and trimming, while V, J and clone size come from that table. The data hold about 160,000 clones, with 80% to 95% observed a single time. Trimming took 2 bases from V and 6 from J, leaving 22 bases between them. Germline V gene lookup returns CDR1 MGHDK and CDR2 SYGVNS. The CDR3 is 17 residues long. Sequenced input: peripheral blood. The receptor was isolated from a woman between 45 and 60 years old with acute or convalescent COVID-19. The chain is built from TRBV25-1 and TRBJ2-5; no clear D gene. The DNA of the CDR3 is TGTGCCAGCAGTGAAACCTACATCGGTGAGGAAAGAAAGACCCAGTACTTC. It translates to CASSETYIGEERKTQYF.